A selection of T cell receptor beta chains follows, all from one sample in a study of blood T cells in healthy people across ages. TCRdb re-analysed the 5' RACE reads in MiXCR, keeping a single row per CDR3 protein. The top ten hold 7.9% of the sample, which has more than 1.4 million distinct CDR3 sequences, around 42% seen once. Sequencing input: blood. The receptor source for this set is a young woman in good health. CDR3s leave out the opening cysteine and the closing phenylalanine or tryptophan. Fields, in order: CDR3 protein, V gene, J gene.

ASSAHGSYEQY	TRBV7-9	TRBJ2-7
ASGRTSGSADTQY	TRBV4-1	TRBJ2-3
ASSFGSGMVNTEAF	TRBV7-8	TRBJ1-1
ASSSQDFATEQF	TRBV14	TRBJ2-1
ASGRGANSGANVLT	TRBV27	TRBJ2-6
ASSRSRYEQD	TRBV12-3/TRBV12-4	TRBJ2-4
ASSVSGLQGPGTGANVLT	TRBV9	TRBJ2-6
ASSKPGTVPSYEQY	TRBV11-2	TRBJ2-7
ASSKGGWHEQF	TRBV21-1	TRBJ2-1
ASSEVAVGGYT	TRBV6-1	TRBJ1-2
ASGSFSGANYNEQY	TRBV12-5	NA
ASSLGPCEQY	TRBV12-3/TRBV12-4	NA
ASSPQGVLYEQY	TRBV7-9	TRBJ2-7
ATSDPSFGSNQPQH	TRBV24-1	TRBJ1-5
ASSTAGTSGDNEQF	TRBV5-1	TRBJ2-1
ASSLGLAGAGQF	TRBV11-2	TRBJ2-1
ASKKLAGGNLNEQF	TRBV7-9	TRBJ2-1
ASSQGPEYYNEQY	TRBV4-1	NA
ASSSGGPEAF	TRBV14	TRBJ1-1
ASSQTSGIDEQY	TRBV12-3/TRBV12-4	TRBJ2-7
ASSYGSSDTQY	TRBV7-6	TRBJ2-3
ASSLGVVTGWKRDTQY	TRBV7-2	TRBJ2-3
AWTRGLLDEKLF	TRBV30	TRBJ1-4
ASSQSGGGANNSPLH	TRBV6-1	TRBJ1-6
ASSVGMLSYNEQF	TRBV9	TRBJ2-1
SARPSGRRSTDTQY	TRBV20-1	TRBJ2-3
AISRDAQETQY	TRBV10-3	TRBJ2-5
ASSDTRGLYGYT	TRBV13	TRBJ1-2
SARGTNEKLF	TRBV20-1	TRBJ1-4
ASRITGSNQPQH	TRBV7-2	TRBJ1-5
ASSEPGQGAIHEQF	TRBV6-1	TRBJ2-1
SVAKQGNYGYT	TRBV29-1	TRBJ1-2
ASRTGGSNQPQH	TRBV6-1	TRBJ1-5
AWSIHAGSYGYT	TRBV30	TRBJ1-2
SARREGSYEQY	TRBV20-1	TRBJ2-7
ASSLGAGGKLYGYT	TRBV7-9	TRBJ1-2
ASSQVPDEQF	TRBV4-1	TRBJ2-1
ASSSDGSPGNTQY	TRBV21-1	TRBJ2-3
ASLPGPLSNQPQH	TRBV12-3/TRBV12-4	TRBJ1-5
ASSLSSIGNQPQH	TRBV12-3/TRBV12-4	TRBJ1-5
SALDSYTDTQY	TRBV20-1	TRBJ2-3
ASSQDTSGAPPTDTQY	TRBV4-1	TRBJ2-3
ASSLWGDRRPEQY	TRBV28	NA
ASSVVPDSYEQY	TRBV9	TRBJ2-7
ASSGPNEQF	TRBV5-1	TRBJ2-1
ASRSQDRVIPSYEQY	TRBV28	TRBJ2-7
SVYRDSAEQY	TRBV29-1	TRBJ2-7
SARVVGIGELF	TRBV20-1	TRBJ2-2